This is a list of T cell receptor beta chains from one sample in a study of shared clonotypes between healthy human individuals. The assay was immunoSEQ multiplex PCR, and TCRdb's table has in-frame clones only and misses some. The sample contains 2 million to 2.5 million clones, more than 85% of which appear only once. Material for sequencing was naive CD4+ T cells from PBMCs. All receptors come from a man younger than 35 in good health. Some clones in this sample may be carry-over from other donors' samples. CDR3s include the opening cysteine and the closing phenylalanine or tryptophan. D genes are given only for firm matches. Not every row has a clone size; where given, it reads once, few, many or a size class.

NA,NA,TRBJ1-1,TRBV28,CASSLPEERAFF,TGTGCCAGCAGCCTGCCGGAGGAACGAGCTTTCTTT
TRBD2,NA,TRBJ2-1,TRBV7-6,CASSPRLLAGERDEQFF,TGTGCCAGCAGCCCCCGCCTACTAGCGGGAGAAAGGGATGAGCAGTTCTTC
NA,NA,TRBJ2-7,TRBV7-9,CASSLRGPEQYF,TGTGCCAGCAGCTTAAGAGGGCCAGAGCAGTACTTC
NA,NA,TRBJ1-2,TRBV15,CATSSGGRFYGYTF,TGTGCCACCAGCAGTGGAGGACGGTTCTATGGCTACACCTTC
TRBD1,NA,TRBJ2-7,TRBV27,CASSLSRTGSYEQYF,TGTGCCAGCAGTTTATCGCGGACAGGGTCCTACGAGCAGTACTTC
NA,NA,TRBJ1-1,TRBV28,CASSSTSLNTEAFF,TGTGCCAGCAGTTCCACCTCTCTGAACACTGAAGCTTTCTTT
NA,NA,TRBJ1-1,TRBV7-9,CASSRQEDTEAFF,TGTGCCAGCAGCCGACAGGAAGACACTGAAGCTTTCTTT
NA,NA,TRBJ1-3,TRBV6-5,CASRTGSGNTIYF,TGTGCCAGCAGAACAGGTTCTGGAAACACCATATATTTT
NA,NA,TRBJ1-2,TRBV6-5,CASSGGSYGYTF,TGTGCCAGCAGCGGGGGATCCTATGGCTACACCTTC
NA,NA,TRBJ2-2,TRBV6-1,CALHRANTGELFF,TGTGCCCTTCACCGGGCGAACACCGGGGAGCTGTTTTTT
TRBD2,NA,TRBJ2-5,TRBV28,CASSGGGMQQETQYF,TGTGCCAGCAGTGGGGGGGGGATGCAACAAGAGACCCAGTACTTC
NA,NA,TRBJ1-3,TRBV18,CASSLKSLGSGNTIYF,TGTGCCAGCTCACTGAAGTCCCTAGGCTCTGGAAACACCATATATTTT
NA,NA,TRBJ2-5,TRBV6-6,CASSYGRGETQYF,TGTGCCAGCAGTTACGGCAGGGGAGAGACCCAGTACTTC
NA,once,TRBJ1-2,TRBV4-2,CASSQPPQSSDQLNYGYTF,TGTGCCAGCAGCCAACCACCTCAGTCCTCGGACCAACTTAACTATGGCTACACCTTC
NA,NA,TRBJ1-6,TRBV11-2,CASSNNRTENSPLHF,TGTGCCAGCAGCAACAACAGGACAGAAAATTCACCCCTCCACTTT
TRBD1,NA,TRBJ1-2,TRBV28,CASSLNRGHYGYTF,TGTGCCAGCAGCCTAAACAGGGGGCACTATGGCTACACCTTC
NA,NA,TRBJ2-3,TRBV7-2,CASSLPPGVTQYF,TGTGCCAGCAGCTTACCCCCGGGAGTCACGCAGTATTTT
TRBD1,NA,TRBJ1-5,TRBV4-1,CASSQVYGQGGQPQHF,TGCGCCAGCAGCCAAGTTTATGGACAGGGAGGACAGCCCCAGCATTTT
TRBD2,NA,TRBJ2-7,TRBV2,CASSLGTRGSHEQYF,TGTGCCAGCAGTCTGGGGACTAGAGGTTCCCACGAGCAGTACTTC
NA,NA,TRBJ1-3,TRBV28,CASSFSGLAGNTIYF,TGTGCCAGCAGTTTTTCAGGGCTAGCTGGAAACACCATATATTTT
NA,NA,TRBJ2-1,TRBV14,CASSQLTGILYNEQFF,TGTGCCAGCAGCCAACTCACAGGGATACTTTACAATGAGCAGTTCTTC
TRBD1,NA,TRBJ2-5,TRBV7-2,CASSFAPPGTGAETQYF,TGTGCCAGCAGCTTCGCCCCCCCCGGGACAGGGGCCGAGACCCAGTACTTC
NA,NA,TRBJ2-5,TRBV11-3,CASSLASMTGRETQYF,TGTGCCAGCAGCTTAGCCTCTATGACAGGGAGGGAGACCCAGTACTTC
NA,NA,TRBJ1-2,TRBV5-1,CASSPGTVLYGYTF,TGCGCCAGCAGCCCCGGGACGGTACTCTATGGCTACACCTTC
NA,few,TRBJ1-4,TRBV5-1,CASSLALGSTNEKLFF,TGCGCCAGCAGCTTGGCATTGGGATCAACTAATGAAAAACTGTTTTTT
TRBD1,NA,TRBJ1-3,TRBV11-2,CASSQDREATIYF,TGTGCCAGCAGCCAGGACAGGGAGGCCACCATATATTTT
NA,NA,TRBJ2-1,TRBV19,CASKEAGSGNEQFF,TGTGCCAGTAAAGAGGCCGGCTCAGGCAATGAGCAGTTCTTC
TRBD1,NA,TRBJ1-2,TRBV5-1,CASSPRQGSGEYGYTF,TGCGCCAGCAGCCCTCGACAGGGAAGCGGGGAATATGGCTACACCTTC
TRBD1,NA,TRBJ1-2,TRBV7-2,CASSLGQGYGYTF,TGTGCCAGCAGCTTGGGACAGGGCTATGGCTACACCTTC